Sequencing of this T cell receptor (beta chain) was carried out in a study of memory CD4+ T cells and cytomegalovirus serostatus. On this clone itself: Additional DNA sequences in this sample encode the identical CDR3.

Single viable CD3+CD4+CD8-CD45RO+ cells were sorted as the memory CD4+ T cells. After thawing, CD4+ T cells were positively selected. The data were produced by immunoSEQ multiplex PCR, yet TCRdb's version contains in-frame clones alone and is incomplete. This table holds about 82,000 clones, roughly 80% found once. There are 14 residues in the CDR3. The V gene's germline CDR1 is SGHTA and CDR2 FQGNSA. The V end was cut by 1 base, the J end by 0 bases, with 6 bases between. The clonotype was recovered from an adult in good health and CMV-seronegative. The sample comprised memory CD4+ T cells from blood. The chain combines TRBV7-2 with TRBJ1-1, with D perhaps matching TRBD1 (5 bases). CDR3 loop: CASSLGGVNTEAFF. The CDR3 DNA reads as TGTGCCAGCAGCTTAGGGGGCGTGAACACTGAAGCTTTCTTT.